Following are 16 T cell receptor beta chains from one sample sequenced in a study of post-analysis software for immune sequencing data. Overall study results and limits: Controls showed lower frequencies than patients for roughly five TRBV segments, and TRBV5-6, TRBV5-1 and TRBV20-1 were among these.

These receptors' targets are unknown. TCR beta cDNA libraries included unique molecular identifiers. MiXCR, run by TCRdb on the PCR reads, gives a single entry per CDR3 protein. The sample holds 750,000 to 950,000 distinct CDR3 sequences; 46% are singletons and the top ten take 4.9%. Sequencing used blood. The receptor set was obtained from a girl between 5 and 17 years old with multiple sclerosis.

The chain joins TRBV27 to TRBJ2-7; D uncertain. The CDR3 consists of 14 residues. Trimming left V 3 bases short and J 0 bases short, with 9 bases between. The germline V gene has CDR1 MNHEY and CDR2 SMNVEV (reference sequence). As DNA, the CDR3 is TGTGCCAGCAGTTTGCTCCCAGCCTCCTACGAGCAGTACTTC. This encodes CASSLLPASYEQYF.

This clonotype has more than one count but fewer than ten. In nucleotides, the CDR3 is TGCGCCAGCAGCTCAGGACAGTATGGCTACACCTTC. Encoded protein: CASSSGQYGYTF. The V gene is TRBV5-1, the J gene TRBJ1-2; perhaps TRBD1 as D (6 bases). The V end was cut by 3 bases, the J end by 5 bases, with 8 bases between. This CDR3 is 12 amino acids long. Germline CDR1 reads SGHRS; CDR2 reads YFSETQ. Together with reference TRBV5-1 and TRBJ1-2, the CDR3 gives the full variable domain: KAGVTQTPRYLIKTRGQQVTLSCSPISGHRSVSWYQQTPGQGLQFLFEYFSETQRNKGNFPGRFSGRQFSNSRSEMNVSTLELGDSALYLCASSSGQYGYTFGSGTRLTVV.

This clonotype was recorded a few times. The chain uses TRBV7-2 and TRBJ1-2; 8 nucleotides match TRBD1. This CDR3 has 13 amino acids. The V gene end was trimmed by 10 bases and the J gene end by 0 bases; junction bases not matched to a gene: 4. Germline-derived CDR1 and CDR2 are SGHTA and FQGNSA. The CDR3 here is CATDRGPNYGYTF. Written as DNA, the CDR3 is TGTGCCACCGACAGGGGACCTAACTATGGCTACACCTTC.

This clonotype was seen ten or more times. This rearrangement joins TRBV12-3 or TRBV12-4 to TRBJ1-2; D possibly corresponds to TRBD1 (6 bases). V gave up 9 bases and J gave up 6 bases, with 17 bases separating them. The CDR3 covers 13 residues. The CDR3 region is CASSIQGGNGYTF. Here the CDR3 DNA reads TGTGCCAGTAGTATACAGGGCGGGAATGGCTACACCTTC.

This clonotype was counted between two and nine times. The V and J genes are TRBV29-1 and TRBJ2-1; D possibly matches TRBD1 or TRBD2 (7 bases each). Trimming took off 3 bases at V and 6 bases at J, with 9 bases between the two ends. The CDR3 has 12 residues. Germline loops: CDR1 SQVTM, CDR2 ANQGSEA. CDR3 DNA: TGCAGCGTTGACAGGGGGGGCAATGAGCAGTTCTTC. This sequence encodes CSVDRGGNEQFF.

The chain employs TRBV29-1 and TRBJ1-1; 7 nucleotides agree with TRBD1. J lost 7 bases, V lost 1 base, and 6 bases had no gene match. The CDR3 totals 13 residues. CDR1 and CDR2 from the germline V gene are SQVTM and ANQGSEA. CDR3 in amino acids: CSVEGTGVIEAFF. DNA for the CDR3: TGCAGCGTTGAAGGAACAGGGGTAATTGAAGCTTTCTTT.

The chain employs TRBV12-3 or TRBV12-4 and TRBJ1-2; D is possibly TRBD1 (5 bases). V was trimmed by 7 bases and J by 8 bases, leaving 14 bases between them. The CDR3 length is 12 residues. The CDR3: CASTQMGEGYTF. The CDR3 nucleotides are TGTGCCAGCACCCAAATGGGGGAGGGCTACACCTTC.

In its sample, this clonotype was seen once. The chain has TRBV4-1 and TRBJ2-1; no firm D call. The length of the CDR3 is 13 residues. Per germline, CDR1 MGHRA and CDR2 YSYEKL. The germline V and J ends were trimmed by 0 bases and 3 bases, with 3 bases remaining between them. The CDR3 protein is CASSQENYNEQFF. DNA of the CDR3: TGCGCCAGCAGCCAAGAGAACTACAATGAGCAGTTCTTC.

The chain recombines TRBV5-1 with TRBJ2-4; 9 bases line up with TRBD2. With the DNA end fitting TRBJ2-7 better, the J assignment may be wrong. The CDR3 has 18 residues. Germline V gene sequence: CDR1 SGHRS, CDR2 YFSETQ. CDR3 sequence reads: CASSYFPAGGRTAYEQYF. CDR3 sequence (DNA): TGCGCCAGCAGCTACTTTCCGGCGGGAGGGCGAACGGCCTACGAGCAGTACTTC.

This clonotype was seen only a few times. The chain combines TRBV7-3 with TRBJ2-3; either TRBD1 or TRBD2 may supply D (7 bases each). Germline loops: CDR1 SGHTA, CDR2 FQGTGA. The CDR3 consists of 15 residues. Trimming took off 5 bases at V and 3 bases at J, with 15 bases between the two ends. The CDR3 region has the DNA TGTGCCAGCAGCCAGGGGGGGGCGAGGACAGATACGCAGTATTTT. Translation: CASSQGGARTDTQYF.

The rearrangement uses TRBV3-1 and TRBJ2-7; D is unclear. Germline V CDR1 and CDR2: LGHDT, YNNKEL (reference sequence). Trimming left V 2 bases short and J 6 bases short, with 14 bases between. The CDR3 totals 14 residues. This chain's CDR3 is CASSQRYKAGEQYF. The CDR3 bases are TGTGCCAGCAGCCAAAGGTATAAAGCCGGCGAGCAGTACTTC.

The rearrangement links TRBV20-1 to TRBJ2-5; 7 nucleotides line up with TRBD2. Looked up from germline, CDR1 is DFQATT and CDR2 is SNEGSKA (reference sequence). The V segment lost 5 bases and the J segment 5 bases; nucleotides outside the gene matches: 8. CDR3 size: 13 residues. The CDR3 nucleotides read TGCAGTGCTTCACGACTAGCTTGGGAGACCCAGTACTTC. This encodes CSASRLAWETQYF.

The V gene is TRBV13, the J gene TRBJ2-3; a possible D gene is TRBD2 (6 bases). Germline loops: CDR1 PRHDT, CDR2 FYEKMQ (reference sequence). The length of the CDR3 is 15 residues. The ends were cut back, 3 bases at V and 5 bases at J, with 15 bases in the middle. The CDR3 sequence: CASSFRDSPGDTQYF. The CDR3 coding sequence is TGTGCCAGCAGCTTCCGGGACTCTCCCGGAGATACGCAGTATTTT.

The CDR3 DNA is TGTGCCAGCTCACCCCAGGGGGGAGAAGAGACCCAGTACTTC. Its protein product is CASSPQGGEETQYF. This chain joins TRBV18 and TRBJ2-7; D might be TRBD1 (7 bases). The DNA end is a closer match to TRBJ2-5, so the J assignment may be wrong. This CDR3 spans 14 amino acids. Germline V gene data show CDR1 as KGHSH and CDR2 as LQKENI.

The sample holds a few counts of this clonotype. The genes are TRBV28 and TRBJ1-5, with D perhaps TRBD1 (6 bases). Germline assignment: CDR1 MDHEN and CDR2 SYDVKM. The germline V and J ends were trimmed by 3 bases and 7 bases, with 13 bases remaining between them. The CDR3 totals 14 residues. CDR3 protein: CASSLGGAGQPQHF. CDR3 nucleotide sequence: TGTGCCAGCAGTTTGGGGGGGGCCGGGCAGCCCCAGCATTTT.

The gene calls are TRBV15 and TRBJ2-5, with D perhaps assigned TRBD1 or TRBD2 (5 bases each). The CDR3 consists of 14 residues. Germline CDR1 and CDR2: LNHNV and YYDKDF (reference sequence). Trimming stripped 1 base from V and 4 bases from J, with 10 bases between. In DNA, the CDR3 is TGTGCCACCAGCAGAGCGGGGCCAGGAGAGACCCAGTACTTC. As protein: CATSRAGPGETQYF.